One T cell receptor beta chain is described in this entry. The library was made from cDNA and included unique molecular identifiers. In TCRdb, the PCR reads were re-called with MiXCR into one record per CDR3 protein. The sample shows almost 700,000 distinct CDR3 sequences, 59% of them seen only once. The data are from a study of post-analysis software for immune sequencing data. Sequenced sample: blood. The receptor was derived from a girl aged 2 to 9 with multiple sclerosis.

CDR3 in amino acids: CASNFGEKETQYF. The CDR3 coding sequence is TGTGCCAGCAATTTTGGGGAGAAAGAGACCCAGTACTTC. This rearrangement joins TRBV6-2 or TRBV6-3 to TRBJ2-7; a possible D gene is TRBD2 (5 bases). With the DNA end fitting TRBJ2-5 better, the J assignment may be wrong. In germline, CDR1 is MNHEY, CDR2 SVGEGT. The CDR3 covers 13 residues.